Here is one T cell receptor (beta chain) with its context. No antigen is known for it. The junction had 2 bases not matched to a gene; V was cut back by 2 bases and J by 1 base. The CDR3 totals 15 residues. Germline V gene data show CDR1 as MRHNA and CDR2 as SNTAGT. This sample is drawn from a study of cytomegalovirus exposure and HLA in healthy donors. Whole-study results and caveats: As was reported, the classifier diagnosed cytomegalovirus status with high specificity and sensitivity. When the data were analyzed later, several of the most significant clusters appeared to be linked to common viral pathogens. In vitro data verified a few CMV-associated chains as specific for CMV antigens.

Primers included in the PCR were 60 Vbeta and 13 Jbeta primers. Data came from immunoSEQ multiplex PCR; TCRdb stores just in-frame clones and leaves some out. The sample includes roughly 160,000 clones, over 80% of them seen just once. The sample comprised PBMCs. The source is a boy under 10 years old in good health and CMV-seronegative. The V call is TRBV6-4, the J call TRBJ1-5, with TRBD1 matching over 7 bases. The CDR3 bases are TGTGCCAGCAGTGACGGGGGACAGAGCAATCAGCCCCAGCATTTT. Amino acid sequence: CASSDGGQSNQPQHF.